This T cell receptor beta chain was retrieved from a study of T-cell memory formation after mild COVID-19. Study-wide results and limits: The finding that pre-infection memory included some responding clones suggested that cross-reactive memory joined.

5'RACE primed from the constant segment yielded TCR alpha and TCR beta cDNA libraries bearing sample barcodes and UMIs. TCRdb called the 5' RACE reads again in MiXCR, with one record for every CDR3 protein. The sample carries about 290,000 distinct CDR3 sequences, 15% to 20% recorded once. This clonotype was detected a few times. Its antigen is currently unknown. This CDR3 is built from 18 residues. CDR1 and CDR2 (germline): SGHTA, FQGNSA. With 5 bases clipped from V and 0 bases from J, the junction kept 11 bases outside the gene matches. Sequences were obtained from PBMCs or a T cell subset sorted from them (not recorded which). This receptor was obtained from a man younger than 35 who had mild COVID-19 (a few samples of this study predate the infection). Cell type and time point are not known. V usage is TRBV7-2 and J usage is TRBJ2-3; 10 nucleotides line up with TRBD2. The CDR3 loop is CASSPLAGGPSSTDTQYF. CDR3 in DNA: TGTGCCAGCAGCCCGTTAGCGGGGGGCCCATCTAGCACAGATACGCAGTATTTT.